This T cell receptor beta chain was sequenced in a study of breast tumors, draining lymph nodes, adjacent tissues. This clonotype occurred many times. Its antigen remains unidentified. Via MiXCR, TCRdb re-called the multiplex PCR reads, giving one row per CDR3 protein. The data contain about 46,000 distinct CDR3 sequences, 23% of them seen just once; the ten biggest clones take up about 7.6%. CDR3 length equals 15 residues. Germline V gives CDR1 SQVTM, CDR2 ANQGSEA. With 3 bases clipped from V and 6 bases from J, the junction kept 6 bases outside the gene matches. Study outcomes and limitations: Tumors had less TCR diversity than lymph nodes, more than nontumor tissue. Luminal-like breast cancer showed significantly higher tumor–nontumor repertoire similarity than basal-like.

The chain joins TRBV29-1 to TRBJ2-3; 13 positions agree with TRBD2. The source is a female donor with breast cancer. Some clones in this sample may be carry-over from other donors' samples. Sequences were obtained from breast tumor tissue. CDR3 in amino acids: CSVDGLAGVVDTQYF. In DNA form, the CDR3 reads TGCAGCGTTGATGGACTAGCGGGAGTCGTGGATACGCAGTATTTT.